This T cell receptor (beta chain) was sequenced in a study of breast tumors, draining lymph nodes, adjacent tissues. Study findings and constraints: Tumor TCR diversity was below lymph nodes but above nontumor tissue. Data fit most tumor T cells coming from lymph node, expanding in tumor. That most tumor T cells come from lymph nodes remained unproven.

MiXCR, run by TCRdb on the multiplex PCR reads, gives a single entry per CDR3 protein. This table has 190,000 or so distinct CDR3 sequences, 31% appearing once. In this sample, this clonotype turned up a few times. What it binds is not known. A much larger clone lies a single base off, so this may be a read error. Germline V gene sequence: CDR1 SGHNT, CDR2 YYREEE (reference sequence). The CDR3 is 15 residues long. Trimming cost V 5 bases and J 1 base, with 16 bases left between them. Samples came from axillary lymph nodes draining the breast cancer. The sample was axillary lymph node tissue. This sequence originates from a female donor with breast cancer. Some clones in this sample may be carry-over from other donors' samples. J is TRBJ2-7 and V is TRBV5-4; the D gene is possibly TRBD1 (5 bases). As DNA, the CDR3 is TGTGCCAGCAGTCGAATGGACACGGTATCCTACGAGCAGTACTTC. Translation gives CASSRMDTVSYEQYF.